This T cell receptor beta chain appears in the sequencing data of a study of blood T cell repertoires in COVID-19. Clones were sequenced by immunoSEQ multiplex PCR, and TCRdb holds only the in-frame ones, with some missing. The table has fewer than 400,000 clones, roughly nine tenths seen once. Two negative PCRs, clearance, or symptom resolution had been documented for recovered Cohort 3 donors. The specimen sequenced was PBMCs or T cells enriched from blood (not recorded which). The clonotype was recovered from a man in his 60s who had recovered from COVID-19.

CDR3 coding DNA: TGTGCCAGCTCACCACTTATGGCCACTGAAGCTTTCTTT. It encodes CASSPLMATEAFF. The V gene is TRBV18, the J gene TRBJ1-1; D not resolved. CDR1 and CDR2 (germline): KGHSH, LQKENI. Trimming left V 1 base short and J 4 bases short, with 7 bases between. This CDR3 has 13 amino acids.